This T cell receptor beta chain comes out of a study of OX40 agonist ivuxolimab in advanced cancers. V gave up 6 bases and J gave up 3 bases, with 15 bases separating them. The V gene's germline CDR1 is LGHNT and CDR2 FRNRAP. CDR3 length equals 15 residues. Profiling relied on immunoSEQ multiplex PCR, and the TCRdb table lists in-frame clones only, not all of them. This sample yields approximately 90,000 clones, of which about 90% are seen a single time; about 8.7% belongs to the top ten. Sequencing used CD4+ or CD8+ T cells sorted from blood, obtained in a trial of the OX40 agonist ivuxolimab. The receptor was derived from an adult with an advanced solid tumor such as melanoma, head and neck, liver or kidney cancer. V gene TRBV12-5 combines with J gene TRBJ1-5; D is perhaps TRBD1 (6 bases). CDR3 bases: TGTGCTAGTGGCCTCTGGGGGGCCCTCAATCAGCCCCAGCATTTT. Its protein product is CASGLWGALNQPQHF.